This is a list of T cell receptor beta chains from one sample in a study of OX40 agonist ivuxolimab in advanced cancers. Assay: immunoSEQ multiplex PCR; the TCRdb copy retains only in-frame clones and omits some. The sample shows 90,000 or so clones, roughly nine tenths of them seen only once. Sequenced material: CD4+ or CD8+ T cells sorted from blood, taken in a trial of the OX40 agonist ivuxolimab. The source is an adult with an advanced solid tumor such as melanoma, head and neck, liver or kidney cancer. Both conserved end residues are trimmed from each CDR3. Fields, in order: V gene, CDR3 protein.

>TRBV9
ASSAQGSEYTGELF
>TRBV28
ASSFLPTDTQY
>TRBV14
ASSQDRGREVDTGELF
>TRBV6-5
ASSLYGSLIYGYT
>TRBV4-3
ASSQDRGNTYNEQF
>TRBV28
ASLRIGQGSQPQH
>TRBV15
ATSMERSSYNEQF
>TRBV27
ASTSTGTNEKLF
>TRBV13
ASSSSTSGGLPAKNIQY
>TRBV30
AWSVFGNTIY
>TRBV6-5
ASSRTAFNQPQH
>TRBV5-5
ASSPGLVLSDTQY
>TRBV11-3
ASSLNPRGGWTEAF
>TRBV4-3
ASSQVEGGIAF
>TRBV2
ASSDLGTGGSGANVLT
>TRBV25-1
ASSDQGGRHEQF
>TRBV7-6
ASSLYRIRQGTTSGANVLT
>TRBV6-5
ASSYAGVSGTQY
>TRBV5-4
ASSPASTDTQY
>TRBV9
ASSSDGRPSGGANVLT
>TRBV6-5
ASRNTGVKNIQY
>TRBV9
ASSSRTENTEAF